This TCR beta chain was sequenced for a study of T cells in localized non-small cell lung cancer (dated by TCRdb to between 2020 and 2021). A note on the overall study: The study analyzed T cell repertoires of hundreds of early-stage NSCLC patients, comparing tumors and uninvolved tumor-adjacent lungs. The cohort was made up of approximately 250 treatment-naive NSCLC patients whose localized lung tumors had been resected. A mean age of about 66 years was recorded for the NSCLC patients, of whom more than 120 were male and more than 85 were female.

As concerns this clone: Its antigen remains unidentified. Per-base qualities were not stored, and no clone one base away is much larger.

The immunoSEQ Assay was used to sequence TCR beta CDR3 regions from DNA. In the source study's methods: To compute T cell density, TCR beta template counts were normalized to usable DNA, which was estimated by amplifying housekeeping genes. Using the preseqR package, richness was estimated by extrapolating to 120,000 templates for tissue samples and 400,000 templates for PBMC samples. Clonality was defined by subtracting Pielou's evenness from one. To identify tissue-enriched TCRs, differential abundance testing was run on productive amino-acid clonotypes with a minimum total count of 5 and an alpha of 0.1. The Jaccard Index and the Morisita Overlap Index were used to measure repertoire overlap between compartments. GLIPH grouped TCR beta CDR3s together with public tetramer-defined viral CDR3s, and a viral motif had to include at least three viral sequences and also show V-gene enrichment. In its TCRdb copy, this immuneACCESS table keeps in-frame sequences only and misses some clones. Where compared with another copy, unresolved V genes explain less than half of these, and the others have no known cause. The DNA gave D and trimming, while V, J and clone size come from that table. The table for this sample lists 78,000 or so clones; 70% to 90% of them were counted only once. Together, the top ten hold approximately 3% of the sample.

What the study reported, not specific to this receptor: Of the top 100 tumor clones, a median of 57 were detected in paired uninvolved adjacent lung; some 28 were also among that lung's top 100. Because the study design was exploratory, TCR variables were selected using unadjusted p-values without false-discovery rate correction. Uninvolved tumor-adjacent lung showed the highest T cell clonality, higher than tumor, which suggests more focused antigenic responses in the adjacent lung. Longer overall survival was associated with higher T cell density in blood, whereas shorter survival was associated with higher clonality in adjacent lung. Because multi-region sequencing of the tumors was not done, intratumor heterogeneity could not be ruled out.

The trim is 4 bases for V and 4 bases for J, with a gap of 16 bases between the germline ends. In the germline V gene, CDR1 corresponds to SGDLS and CDR2 to YYNGEE. The CDR3 starts with the cysteine, ends with the phenylalanine, and has 15 residues. Only CDR3 DNA is held: 45 bases, read in frame from base 1. At diagnosis, tumor, uninvolved tumor-adjacent lung and peripheral blood were collected and then preserved as a mix of FFPE and fresh-frozen material. For TCR repertoire profiling, blood samples were analyzed in the form of peripheral blood mononuclear cells. Sequences were derived from peripheral blood, sampled before any cancer treatment. The chain links TRBV9 with TRBJ2-3; the D gene is perhaps TRBD2, on 6 matching bases. The TCR originated in a man aged 40 to 70 with stage I lung adenocarcinoma. The CDR3 region reads CASSTRAGLADTQYF. The nucleotide sequence is TGTGCCAGCAGCACTAGGGCGGGGCTTGCAGATACGCAGTATTTT. This CDR3, with the reference TRBV9 and TRBJ2-3 proteins standing in past its ends, gives the full variable domain DSGVTQTPKHLITATGQRVTLRCSPRSGDLSVYWYQQSLDQGLQFLIQYYNGEERAKGNILERFSAQQFPDLHSELNLSSLELGDSALYFCASSTRAGLADTQYFGPGTRLTVL.